The T cell receptor (beta chain) under discussion was sequenced for a study of blood T cell repertoires in COVID-19. Profiled with immunoSEQ multiplex PCR; TCRdb holds only in-frame clones, not every one. The sample contains around 450,000 clones, roughly 87% of which appear only once. V was trimmed by 4 bases and J by 0 bases, leaving 7 bases between them. This CDR3 contains 15 residues. Germline-derived CDR1 and CDR2 are SNHLY and FYNNEI. Sequencing was performed on PBMCs or T cells enriched from blood (not recorded which). The receptor was derived from a woman aged 18-29 years who had recovered from COVID-19. This chain uses TRBV2 with TRBJ2-6; D is ambiguous. CDR3 nucleotide sequence: TGTGCCAGCAGTGTCGGTTTCTCTGGGGCCAACGTCCTGACTTTC. It specifies CASSVGFSGANVLTF.